Presented here are 3 T cell receptor beta chains from one specimen sequenced in a study of persistence of HIV-infected CD4 T cells. Their target antigens are unknown. Cells were stimulated with overlapping HIV-1 Gag 15-mer peptides. Sorting of responding CD4+ T cells relied on upregulated CD40 ligand together with CD69. The immunoSEQ assay was version 4, run in survey mode. Generated by immunoSEQ multiplex PCR, the TCRdb table keeps only in-frame clones and is missing some. This table has 25,000 to 35,000 clones, around 70% appearing once. The sample consisted of CD4+ T cells sorted from PBMCs after approximately 18-hour stimulation, taken from a patient who received antiretroviral therapy. The receptors were sampled from an adult man with HIV who was CMV-seropositive.

The CDR3 bases are TGTGCCAGCAGCGTCGCCCCCGACAGGGAGCAGTTCTTC. This encodes CASSVAPDREQFF. The chain uses TRBV9 and TRBJ2-1, with a possible D match to TRBD1 (6 bases). Trimming left V 2 bases short and J 10 bases short, with 13 bases between. Germline lookup yields CDR1 SGDLS and CDR2 YYNGEE. CDR3 length equals 13 residues.

The chain joins TRBV6-1 to TRBJ1-5; D may be TRBD1 (6 bases). This CDR3 region has 15 residues. With 0 bases removed from V and 6 bases from J, the gap between germline ends came to 12 bases. CDR1 is MNHNS and CDR2 is SASEGT in the germline V gene. The CDR3 DNA sequence: TGTGCCAGCAGTGAAGCGGTCAGGGGAGGTCAGCCCCAGCATTTT. Residues: CASSEAVRGGQPQHF.

This chain connects TRBV20-1 to TRBJ1-1; no definite D call. CDR3 length: 11 amino acids. CDR1 is DFQATT and CDR2 is SNEGSKA in the germline V gene (reference sequence). The V end lost 6 bases, the J end lost 11 bases, and 16 bases lay between the germline ends. CDR3 nucleotides: TGCAGTGCCTATGGGCCCCGAGGGGCTTTCTTT. This sequence encodes CSAYGPRGAFF.